This TCR beta chain was sequenced for a study of cytomegalovirus exposure and HLA in healthy donors (dated by TCRdb to about 2017). About the investigation overall: In an earlier analysis of some 610 of the donors, 250 to 350 Gb of sequence data and roughly 100 million unique TCR beta sequences from 180 million or so T cells were reported. The study aimed to test whether signatures of past pathogen exposure could be identified by cataloging public T cell receptors. Four or five DR-DQ haplotypes were handled as single units for association and clustering, since linkage in the cohort was strong. An early release covering roughly 640 HLA-typed donors comprised roughly 300 gigabases of sequencing data and around 80 million unique TCR sequences. In addition to the first cohort of approximately 650 subjects, a separate validation cohort of 120 different subjects was used. To predict cytomegalovirus infection status, the study combined high-throughput TCR immunosequencing, statistical association of individual TCRs with disease status, and machine learning. Both class I and class II loci were covered by HLA typing, at four-digit resolution. In a later genetic analysis, genome-wide SNP genotypes for about 65% of the roughly 670 donors were used, and that subset was treated as a discovery cohort. In the later analysis, no new phenotypic data were used to find candidate immune exposures; instead, reliance was placed on TCR beta sequences and their occurrence across donors. A later analysis re-analyzed previously published TCR beta repertoires from roughly 630 donors and added high-resolution HLA genotyping to study TCR occurrence patterns. Every repertoire in the discovery cohort had been generated on one and the same sequencing platform. On average, roughly 250,000 unique TCR beta nucleotide sequences were sequenced per donor among about 400 genotyped donors of the cohort, with roughly 18% of those sequences being non-productive. The number of typed donors differed by locus: 629-630 for A, B, C, DRB1 and DQB1; approximately 520 for DQA1; roughly 600 for DPA1; and approximately 450 for DPB1. Using immunosequencing, the study profiled T cell repertoires from roughly 650 subjects and related those repertoires to cytomegalovirus serostatus. An earlier analysis of several hundred of the donors applied high-throughput TCR beta sequencing to assess whether each TCR beta V gene segment acted as functional or pseudogenic. The genetic ancestry cluster associated with self-reported Caucasian donors included approximately 85% of the approximately 400 genotyped donors. Alongside the repertoire data, information on donor age, sex, ethnicity and CMV serostatus was compiled. Overall study outcomes, separate from this receptor: Around 16 rarely observed V segments, including chromosome 9 orphons, were excluded from the earlier analysis of several hundred of the donors because counts were too low. Cytomegalovirus status was reported to be diagnosed by the classifier with high specificity and sensitivity in both the original and validation cohorts. According to the authors, the approach could potentially be generalized to other disease states and immunological phenotypes. A further reported finding was that TCR beta sequences accurately predicted the HLA-A and HLA-B alleles for most subjects in the first cohort. The cohort was sequenced for TCR beta chains only, and without alpha or paired-chain data the features that could be detected were limited. In vitro tests confirmed that a few of the cytomegalovirus-associated TCR beta chains recognize cytomegalovirus antigens. According to a later genetic analysis, donors in an Asian-associated ancestry cluster had fewer N-insertions in productive TCRs than the roughly 660-donor mean. In a later analysis, most CMV-associated TCR beta chains were found to appear HLA-restricted, with HLA associations seemingly driven largely by CMV exposure. For the cohort, immune exposure information was limited to CMV serostatus. The study gave a list of about 160 TCR beta chains associated with cytomegalovirus. Because HLA typing was unavailable for some donors at each locus, only the typed subset was used in association tests. Linkage disequilibrium might explain the correlated functional status among segregating V segments, but an unknown experimental factor could not be ruled out. Some IMGT-functional V segments, including TRBV6-2 and TRBV6-3, could not be told apart with the 87-base-pair reads, so those segments were excluded. Sequencing depth was assumed to be roughly uniform across donors in the presence/absence analyses, though that assumption may not hold. An earlier analysis of 587 of the donors showed that most TCR beta V segments appeared in productive rearrangements either about 87% or about 30% of the time, which broadly matched IMGT annotations. Several of the top co-occurrence clusters appeared to be linked to parvovirus B19, influenza, CMV and Epstein-Barr virus, according to a later analysis. Across donors, most TCR sequences were observed very rarely, whereas some public TCRs were present in many individuals. A later analysis found that TCR association rates varied across HLA loci, with DRB1 alleles showing the most associated TCRs and HLA-C alleles the fewest. V-gene and J-gene trimming of TCR beta chains was associated with a missense DCLRE1C variant in a later genetic analysis, and the association was replicated in an independent cohort. A later analysis associated roughly 17,000 TCR beta sequences with specific HLA alleles at a false discovery rate of 0.05. Assigning TCR associations to individual alleles was difficult when HLA alleles, especially DR and DQ, strongly co-occurred. A group of highly shared sequence variants was considered likely to be a technical artifact of the sequencing pipeline. In a later analysis, HLA-associated TCR beta chains were found to be more clonally expanded and to have lower generation probabilities than equally common non-associated chains.

V is cut by 6 bases and J by 0 bases, and the space between the germline ends is 14 bases. The CDR3 contains 15 residues, cysteine and phenylalanine counted. The retained sequence is limited to the CDR3, 45 bases, with the frame set at the first base. CDR1 and CDR2 are drawn from the germline V gene (reference sequence): SGHNT, YYREEE. Libraries came from the immunoSEQ multiplex PCR assay. For the multiplex PCR, a mixture combining 60 forward primers for TCR Vbeta segments and 13 reverse primers for TCR Jbeta segments was used. The CDR3 region of rearranged TCR beta genes was amplified from genomic DNA by a multiplex PCR assay. The amplified TCR beta libraries were sequenced on the Illumina HiSeq System as 87-base-pair reads. The authors' pipeline ran thus. A later analysis counted about 80 million unique TCR beta chains across the 666 repertoires, and roughly 9.9 million of these chains were shared by at least two donors. Raw reads were error-corrected and collapsed into unique sequences by a nearest-neighbor algorithm in which closely related sequences were merged to remove PCR and sequencing errors. CDR3 sequences were aligned to IMGT reference sequences to assign V, D and J gene segments. For a sequence to be retained, a match of at least six nucleotides to both a V gene segment and a J gene segment was required. A rearrangement counted as productive if the CDR3 had no stop codons and remained in frame with V and J, and every other rearrangement counted as non-productive. Following IMGT convention, CDR3 was defined as the stretch from the second conserved V-encoded cysteine to the conserved J-encoded phenylalanine. In an earlier analysis of just under 600 of the donors, sequences lacking an unambiguous match to a single V gene segment were excluded. An earlier analysis of 587 of the donors called V segments functional above 56.7% productive rearrangements and segregating when the between-donor standard deviation exceeded 5%. A statistical classification framework was developed to diagnose cytomegalovirus status using the catalog of TCR beta chain sequences. V and J gene assignment, in a later analysis, came from comparing TCR nucleotide sequences with IMGT/GENE-DB human TR gene sequences. A later analysis assigned CDR3 sequences and most-parsimonious VDJ recombination scenarios with the TCRdist pipeline. In a later analysis, each TCR beta chain was defined by its CDR3 amino acid sequence together with its V-gene family, and reads without a unique V-gene family were excluded. In a later analysis, approximately 640 highly shared, low-generation-probability nucleotide sequences were removed to address suspected cross-contamination and a sequencing artifact. In a later analysis, a clonal expansion index was calculated for each public chain from normalized within-repertoire ranks of inferred template counts. A later analysis computed generation probabilities with a VDJ recombination model fitted to out-of-frame rearrangements, and checked the results against IGoR. In a later analysis, TCR-TCR, TCR-HLA and TCR-CMV co-occurrence was scored with hypergeometric tests, and a repertoire-size bias correction was applied to TCR pairs. A later analysis estimated false discovery rates by permuting HLA or CMV assignments 20 times. In a later analysis, co-occurring TCRs were grouped using DBSCAN, and TCRdist sequence similarity was added for clustering within HLA-allele-positive subsets. For co-occurrence clustering, repertoires with fewer than 30,000 or more than 120,000 public chains were excluded, along with a handful of repertoires with anomalous nucleotide sharing. TCRdb obtained this table from immuneACCESS and retained in-frame rearrangements with V and J assigned. These tables miss some clones; where compared with another copy, unresolved V genes account for less than half of the shortfall, and the remainder is unexplained. That table supplies the V and J calls and clone size; D and trimming were determined from the DNA. For this sample the table gives around 87,000 clones, of which 76% were detected only once. About 3% of the sample rests with the top ten.

In total, roughly 710 healthy bone marrow donors made up the cohort. At the time of sampling, every cohort member was nominally healthy, though immune exposures that went unrecorded were likely present. The donor tested CMV seronegative and was one of the 352 seronegative cohort members. Each donor provided a peripheral blood sample, and peripheral blood mononuclear cells were used for TCR beta sequencing. The Qiagen DNeasy Blood Extraction Kit was used to extract genomic DNA from the blood cell samples. About this clone: Its antigen is unknown. Base qualities were left out, and no much larger clone turns up one base away.

Material for sequencing was PBMCs. The receptor was isolated from a man aged 40-49 years in good health and CMV-seronegative. In this chain, TRBV5-4 is recombined with TRBJ2-3; TRBD1 is a weak D gene call, 6 bases matching. Here the CDR3 is given as CASIDNRASTDTQYF. The DNA reads as follows: TGTGCCAGCATCGATAACAGGGCCAGCACAGATACGCAGTATTTT.